Below, 22 T cell receptor beta chains from the same sample are listed, as sequenced in a study of beta chain features in type 1 diabetes. Findings of the study overall: Among all four CD4+ subsets, Type 1 diabetes patients had TCRB CDR3s that were moderately but significantly shorter.

The whole isolated RNA underwent reverse transcription, so sequencing captured expressed TCRB transcripts. Clones were sequenced by immunoSEQ multiplex PCR, and TCRdb holds only the in-frame ones, with some missing. The sample lists about 160,000 clones, almost 65% seen once, with 0.08% to 0.1% in the top ten. These receptors' antigens are unknown. What was sequenced was naive CD4+ T cells from blood. All receptors derive from a young man with type 1 diabetes.

This clone was observed a handful of times. The chain has TRBV29-1 and TRBJ2-3, with a weak D call TRBD1 (5 bases). Germline V lookup: CDR1 SQVTM, CDR2 ANQGSEA. The CDR3 has 14 residues. The ends were cut back, 6 bases at V and 1 base at J, with 14 bases in the middle. CDR3 sequence: CSVPMGLGTDTQYF. CDR3 DNA: TGCAGCGTCCCAATGGGGCTGGGCACAGATACGCAGTATTTT.

The rearrangement joins TRBV30 to TRBJ2-1; D is perhaps TRBD2 (6 bases). The length of the CDR3 is 14 residues. The germline V and J ends were trimmed by 3 bases and 6 bases, with 15 bases remaining between them. CDR1 GTSNPN and CDR2 SVGIG come from the germline V gene (reference sequence). In nucleotides, the CDR3 is TGTGCCTGGAGCCTCGACGGAGGGGTCAATGAGCAGTTCTTC. Protein: CAWSLDGGVNEQFF.

This clone was found a few times. CDR3 sequence (DNA): TGTGCCAGCAGCTTGGGAGCGAACACTGAAGCTTTCTTT. It translates to CASSLGANTEAFF. The chain recombines TRBV5-6 with TRBJ1-1; D is uncertain. V lost 0 bases and J 1 base, leaving 4 bases between the germline ends. Germline V gene sequence: CDR1 SGHDT, CDR2 YYEEEE. The CDR3 length is 13 residues.

V and J are TRBV13 and TRBJ1-5, with TRBD1 matching 7 bases. The junction had 3 bases not matched to a gene; V was cut back by 2 bases and J by 11 bases. CDR3 length equals 12 residues. The V gene's germline CDR1 is PRHDT and CDR2 FYEKMQ (reference sequence). CDR3 DNA sequence: TGTGCCAGCAGCTTACGACAGGGCTCCCAGCATTTT. Residues: CASSLRQGSQHF.

The CDR3 region is CASSLGTSGNTIYF. CDR3 in DNA: TGTGCCAGCAGTTTGGGTACCTCTGGAAACACCATATATTTT. V usage is TRBV2 and J usage is TRBJ1-3; D remains ambiguous. The V and J ends lost 5 bases and 0 bases respectively, with 8 bases between them. The CDR3 consists of 14 residues. Germline assignment: CDR1 SNHLY and CDR2 FYNNEI.

The chain recombines TRBV7-7 with TRBJ2-3; TRBD1 matches at 9 bases. The CDR3 has 14 amino acids. Trimming cost V 4 bases and J 6 bases; bases outside gene matches: 5. Germline CDR1 reads SSHAT; CDR2 reads FNYEAQ (reference sequence). CDR3 loop: CASSSGQGRDTQYF. As DNA, the CDR3 is TGTGCCAGCAGCTCGGGACAGGGACGGGATACGCAGTATTTT.

This clone was recorded a few times. V is TRBV2 and J is TRBJ2-5; unclear D gene. The CDR3 is made up of 11 amino acids. Germline V gives CDR1 SNHLY, CDR2 FYNNEI. Trimming removed 10 bases at V and 0 bases at J, with 6 bases between. The CDR3 DNA sequence: TGTGCCACCAAGTACCAAGAGACCCAGTACTTC. Its translation: CATKYQETQYF.

The chain employs TRBV9 and TRBJ1-6, with unresolved D. CDR1 SGDLS and CDR2 YYNGEE come from the germline V gene. This CDR3 is built from 17 residues. V was cut by 0 bases and J by 1 base, with 11 bases left in between. The CDR3 region is CASSVDGGRSYNSPLHF. The CDR3 DNA follows: TGTGCCAGCAGCGTAGATGGCGGGAGGTCCTATAATTCACCCCTCCACTTT.

This clone was counted between two and nine times. CDR3 nucleotides: TGTGCCACCAGCAGGAGAGATGAAAAACTGTTTTTT. Its protein is CATSRRDEKLFF. The V call is TRBV15, the J call TRBJ1-4; D is undetermined. Germline V gene data show CDR1 as LNHNV and CDR2 as YYDKDF (reference sequence). Trimming shortened V by 3 bases and J by 6 bases, and 5 bases separated the two germline ends. This CDR3 spans 12 amino acids.

This clone was detected only a few times. The chain has TRBV7-9 and TRBJ2-7, with D uncertain. V lost 1 base and J 4 bases, leaving 11 bases between the germline ends. The germline V gene encodes CDR1 SEHNR and CDR2 FQNEAQ (reference sequence). The CDR3 consists of 14 residues. CDR3 DNA sequence: TGTGCCAGCAGCTTAGGTAGCCACAGTTACGAGCAGTACTTC. This translates into CASSLGSHSYEQYF. The full variable domain, rest sourced from reference TRBV7-9 and TRBJ2-7, is DTGVSQNPRHKITKRGQNVTFRCDPISEHNRLYWYRQTLGQGPEFLTYFQNEAQLEKSRLLSDRFSAERPKGSFSTLEIQRTEQGDSAMYLCASSLGSHSYEQYFGPGTRLTVT.

This chain connects TRBV7-9 to TRBJ2-3, with D unclear. Germline CDR1 SEHNR, CDR2 FQNEAQ (reference sequence). The CDR3 has 16 residues. V lost 5 bases and J lost 6, with 21 bases in between. The CDR3 DNA is TGTGCCAGCAGCCCCCCGGGTCTCTCAGACATTGATACGCAGTATTTT. Protein: CASSPPGLSDIDTQYF.

The chain links TRBV4-3 to TRBJ1-1, with D unresolved. Germline CDR1 reads LGHNA; CDR2 reads YSLEER. V was clipped by 7 bases and J by 3 bases, with 18 bases between them. The CDR3 contains 15 residues. CDR3 amino acids: CASTLDPGADTEAFF. DNA of the CDR3: TGCGCCAGCACCCTGGATCCGGGCGCCGACACTGAAGCTTTCTTT.

This clone was picked up a small number of times. The J gene is TRBJ2-7, the V gene TRBV30; 7 bases agree with TRBD1. The germline V gene has CDR1 GTSNPN and CDR2 SVGIG (reference sequence). V was pared by 5 bases and J by 7 bases, with 8 bases of the junction left unmatched. The CDR3 is made up of 12 amino acids. CDR3 region: CAWAGGSWEQYF. CDR3 coding DNA: TGTGCCTGGGCAGGGGGATCGTGGGAGCAGTACTTC. The whole variable domain, filled in from reference TRBV30 and TRBJ2-7, reads SQTIHQWPATLVQPVGSPLSLECTVEGTSNPNLYWYRQAAGRGLQLLFYSVGIGQISSEVPQNLSASRPQDRQFILSSKKLLLSDSGFYLCAWAGGSWEQYFGPGTRLTVT.

This clone was counted between two and nine times. The chain uses TRBV29-1 and TRBJ2-7; TRBD1 aligns across 7 bases. This CDR3 has 13 amino acids. Unmatched junction bases numbered 7, after V lost 6 bases and J lost 2 bases. The germline gives CDR1 SQVTM, CDR2 ANQGSEA. The CDR3 DNA reads TGCAGCGTGGCGGACAGGCGAGCCTACGAGCAGTACTTC. It encodes CSVADRRAYEQYF.

The sample holds a few counts of this clone. This chain connects TRBV4-1 to TRBJ2-5; 9 nucleotides match TRBD1. Germline V gene data show CDR1 as MGHRA and CDR2 as YSYEKL. After removal of 1 base from V and 5 bases from J, the junction contained 8 bases not matched to a gene. The CDR3 sequence is 16 residues long. The CDR3 sequence: CASSQVGQGSYETQYF. The CDR3 DNA follows: TGCGCCAGCAGCCAAGTCGGACAGGGGTCTTACGAGACCCAGTACTTC.

The table lists this clone with a few counts. This chain links TRBV7-2 with TRBJ2-7; D remains ambiguous. Deletions cut 5 bases from V and 5 bases from J, with 13 bases between. The CDR3 runs to 13 residues. Germline CDR1 and CDR2: SGHTA and FQGNSA. The CDR3 spells CASSTGQPNEQYF. CDR3 nucleotide sequence: TGTGCCAGCAGCACCGGGCAGCCAAACGAGCAGTACTTC.

The chain uses TRBV19 and TRBJ2-3; no clear D. The V end lost 6 bases, the J end lost 4 bases, and 11 bases lay between the germline ends. Germline V CDR1 and CDR2: LNHDA, SQIVND (reference sequence). CDR3 length equals 13 residues. CDR3: CASSPGPADTQYF. Written as DNA, the CDR3 is TGTGCCAGTAGCCCCGGACCAGCAGATACGCAGTATTTT.

The rearrangement uses TRBV29-1 and TRBJ2-3; TRBD1 aligns across 7 bases. Germline lookup yields CDR1 SQVTM and CDR2 ANQGSEA. The CDR3 is 13 residues long. Losses at the gene ends were 4 bases for V and 9 bases for J; bases not matched to a gene: 10. CDR3 bases: TGCAGCGTTGCGGACAGGCAAAGGGACACGCAGTATTTT. As protein: CSVADRQRDTQYF.

This chain links TRBV29-1 with TRBJ1-5; 8 bases align to TRBD1. Per the germline V gene, CDR1 is SQVTM and CDR2 is ANQGSEA. The CDR3 sequence is 13 residues long. The J segment lost 3 bases and the V segment lost 6 bases, leaving 4 bases of the junction unmatched. This chain's CDR3 is CSVADRANQPQHF. DNA of the CDR3: TGCAGCGTGGCGGACAGGGCCAATCAGCCCCAGCATTTT.

DNA of the CDR3: TGTGCCAGTAGTACCTCCGGGACCCTTTACGAGCAGTACTTC. Protein: CASSTSGTLYEQYF. This chain joins TRBV19 and TRBJ2-7; either TRBD1 or TRBD2 may supply D (5 bases each). CDR3 size: 14 residues. Looked up from germline, CDR1 is LNHDA and CDR2 is SQIVND (reference sequence). Trimming took off 4 bases at V and 4 bases at J, with 14 bases between the two ends.

This clone showed up just a few times. The rearrangement joins TRBV9 to TRBJ2-1; D is unclear. V was trimmed by 3 bases and J by 8 bases, leaving 6 bases between them. Germline V gene lookup returns CDR1 SGDLS and CDR2 YYNGEE. The CDR3 length is 11 residues. The CDR3 loop is CASSDGYEQFF. The CDR3 DNA reads as TGTGCCAGCAGCGACGGGTATGAGCAGTTCTTC.

The rearrangement joins TRBV14 to TRBJ2-4; 8 bases line up with TRBD1. The CDR3 is 16 residues long. V was pared by 1 base and J by 3 bases, with 5 bases of the junction left unmatched. The germline gives CDR1 SGHDN, CDR2 FVKESK. DNA for the CDR3: TGTGCCAGCAGCCAAGCCTTGACAGGGGACAAAAACATTCAGTACTTC. Translated, it gives CASSQALTGDKNIQYF.